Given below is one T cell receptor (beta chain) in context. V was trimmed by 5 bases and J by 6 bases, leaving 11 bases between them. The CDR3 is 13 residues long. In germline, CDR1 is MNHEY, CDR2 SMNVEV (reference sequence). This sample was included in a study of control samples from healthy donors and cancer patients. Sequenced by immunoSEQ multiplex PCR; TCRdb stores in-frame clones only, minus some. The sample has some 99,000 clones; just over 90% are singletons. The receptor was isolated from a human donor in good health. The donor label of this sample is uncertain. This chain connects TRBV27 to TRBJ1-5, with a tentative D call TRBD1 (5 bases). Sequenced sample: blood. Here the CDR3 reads CASSIKGIQPQHF. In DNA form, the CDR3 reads TGTGCCAGCAGTATCAAGGGGATTCAGCCCCAGCATTTT.